Detailed here is one T cell receptor (beta chain). This clone's antigen is unknown. No base quality information exists; no much larger clone differs at one position. Libraries came from the immunoSEQ multiplex PCR assay. Rearranged TCR beta chain products were amplified from the genomic DNA of sorted T-cell subsets and were then sequenced. On the study's bioinformatics: Shannon entropy and Simpson indices were used to quantify the repertoire diversity of productive TCR beta rearrangements. Clonal expansion was assessed by the summed frequency of the 100 most abundant productive TCR beta clonotypes among total reads. The TRB repertoires were evaluated with a self-reactivity index based on amino acid usage at CDR3beta positions 6 and 7. Two-way ANOVA was applied to the repertoire analyses, whereas Student t or Mann-Whitney tests were applied to the flow cytometric analyses. Entries here come from immuneACCESS through TCRdb and include only in-frame sequences with V and J called. Some clones fail to appear in such tables; in the studies checked, an unresolved V gene covers under half of the shortfall, and the cause of the remainder is unknown. From that table come the V and J calls and clone size; the DNA was used to work out D and trimming. Within this sample are approximately 12,000 clones, with 90% to 95% of them counted one time only. The top ten constitute over 0.95% of the sample.

The data were taken from a study of regulatory and conventional T cells in RAG deficiency (dated by TCRdb to the late 2010s). Turning to the overall study: High-throughput TCR beta sequencing was used to compare the repertoire diversity and composition of Treg, conventional CD4+ and CD8+ T cells between RAG-deficient patients and healthy controls.

Before genomic DNA was extracted, conventional CD4+ T cells were isolated from blood as CD25-low CD127-high cells. Repertoire analyses used roughly 8 healthy control donors as the comparison group. Here is what the overall study found, with its caveats: All patient T-cell subsets had shorter CDR3 lengths; Omenn syndrome patients showed >80% Treg-Tconv repertoire overlap at nucleotide and amino acid level. Some T-cell subset analyses were not done for some subjects. Rather than being bona fide Treg cells, the sorted CD25-high CD127-low cells in Omenn syndrome patients may represent peripherally activated cells. RAG-deficient patients showed markedly lower Shannon entropy and higher Simpson indices than control T-cell subpopulations. Unique TCR beta sequences from Treg cells were roughly 110-fold fewer in Omenn syndrome and CID/AS patients than controls, versus about 9.9-fold for other subsets.

These data also formed part of another study, on regulatory T cells. The second study's authors report: The multiplex PCR used 52 forward TRBV primers and 13 reverse TRBJ primers, with assay-based and computational corrections for amplification bias. In patients, repertoires had restricted unique TRB V-J pairs and skewed V and J gene usage, with regulatory T cells showing the most marked changes. The study compared T-cell receptor beta repertoires of sorted regulatory, conventional CD4+ and CD8+ T cells in CD3G-deficient patients with those in healthy controls. Peripheral blood mononuclear cells were isolated by Ficoll density separation. Within the immunoSEQ assay, multiplex PCR amplified rearranged TRB loci from genomic DNA. Sequencing of the TRB amplicons was done on an Illumina HiSeq platform. Raw sequences were error-filtered and aligned to reference gene sequences by custom algorithms and were subsequently analyzed with the immunoSEQ online tools. Productive and nonproductive TRB rearrangement frequencies were evaluated among both unique and total sequences. Group comparisons used t tests, Mann-Whitney tests or two-way ANOVA run in Prism software.

The source of this sequence is a human donor in good health. The sequenced sample was CD4+ effector T cells sorted from blood.

The CDR3 loop reads CASSHKMPDRVARNTIYF. The nucleotide sequence is given as TGCGCCAGCAGCCACAAGATGCCCGACAGGGTCGCACGAAACACCATATATTTT. This sequence uses TRBV4-1 and TRBJ1-3; a stretch of 7 junction bases matches TRBD1. V is trimmed back by 3 bases and J by 5 bases, and the junction contains 16 bases that no gene match accounts for. The CDR3 runs 18 amino acids, cysteine and phenylalanine included. CDR3 DNA only is kept here, 54 bases in frame from base 1. The germline V gene sets CDR1 to MGHRA and CDR2 to YSYEKL.